The rows below give T cell receptor beta chains drawn from one sample of a study of Graves' ophthalmopathy and Graves' hyperthyroidism. MiXCR, applied by TCRdb to the multiplex PCR reads, yields one record per CDR3 protein. The data contain nearly 400,000 distinct CDR3 sequences, approximately 20% of them seen just once; the ten biggest clones take up 1.5% to 2%. Source material: peripheral blood. The receptors derive from a woman between 18 and 30 years old with Graves' ophthalmopathy. CDR3s include the opening cysteine and the closing phenylalanine or tryptophan. The order of the fields is clone size, J gene, D gene, V gene, CDR3 DNA, CDR3 protein. A D gene is named only where the DNA matches it firmly. Clone size appears in some rows only: once, few, many, or a class for an expanded clone.

>many|TRBJ1-1|NA|TRBV5-1
TGCGCCAGCAGCCCCGCGGGACCTAGAGGAGAAGCTTTCTTT
CASSPAGPRGEAFF
>many|TRBJ1-5|TRBD1|TRBV6-5
TGTGCCAGCAGGACGACAGGGGGGAATCAGCCCCAGCATTTT
CASRTTGGNQPQHF
>many|TRBJ1-6|NA|TRBV5-1
TGCGCCAGCACCAAAGACCGGGGGAATTCACCCCTCCACTTT
CASTKDRGNSPLHF
>many|TRBJ2-7|NA|TRBV24-1
TGTGCCACCAGTGACTCAGAGCGGAATCCCTACGAGCAGTACTTC
CATSDSERNPYEQYF
>few|TRBJ1-1|TRBD1|TRBV18
TGTGCCAGCTCACTGGGACAGCAAAATGAAGCTTTCTTT
CASSLGQQNEAFF
>once|TRBJ1-1|NA|TRBV7-6
TGTGCCAGCAGCTTAGCCTCAGGGAGTCTTGCTTTCTTT
CASSLASGSLAFF
>many|TRBJ2-7|NA|TRBV6-2/TRBV6-3
TGTGCCAGCAAAACCCCATTTGGGCAATCGGGCACCGAGCAGTACTTC
CASKTPFGQSGTEQYF
>many|TRBJ2-7|NA|TRBV11-2
TGTGCCAGCAGCTTCCTTCTGAGTTCCTACGAGCAGTACTTC
CASSFLLSSYEQYF
>many|TRBJ2-4|NA|TRBV6-5
TGTGCCAGCAGGCCCGGGATCCGGCAGGCTCAGTACTTC
CASRPGIRQAQYF
>NA|TRBJ1-2|NA|TRBV12-3/TRBV12-4
TGTGCCAGCAGTTTGGGGGACGTCTATGGCTACACCTTC
CASSLGDVYGYTF
>many|TRBJ2-7|TRBD1|TRBV6-2/TRBV6-3
TGTGCCAGCAGTCTGGACAGGGGTATGTACGAGCAGTACTTC
CASSLDRGMYEQYF
>many|TRBJ1-1|NA|TRBV5-1
TGCGCCAGCAGCTTGGGCTTAAAAAACACTGAAGCTTTCTTT
CASSLGLKNTEAFF
>many|TRBJ2-7|NA|TRBV7-9
TGTGCCAGCAGCCGTCCGGAGGGGGTGTATGGGCAGTACTTC
CASSRPEGVYGQYF
>NA|TRBJ1-6|NA|TRBV12-3/TRBV12-4
TGTGCCAGCAGTCGGGACGGGAATTCACCCCTCCACTTT
CASSRDGNSPLHF
>NA|TRBJ1-2|NA|TRBV6-5
TGTGCCAGCAGTTACTTTGTCGGCGTCGCCAACTATGGCTACACCTTC
CASSYFVGVANYGYTF
>NA|TRBJ2-5|TRBD1|TRBV15
TGTGCCACCAGCAGAGATCGTACAGGGGTAAAGACCCAGTACTTC
CATSRDRTGVKTQYF
>once|TRBJ2-7|TRBD2|TRBV11-2
TGTGCCAGCAGCTTAATTGGTGGCGCGGGAGGGTACGGTTTCGAGCAGTACTTC
CASSLIGGAGGYGFEQYF
>many|TRBJ2-7|TRBD1|TRBV7-8
TGTGCCAGCAAGAGTGGACAGGTCGAGCAGTACTTC
CASKSGQVEQYF
>many|TRBJ2-4|NA|TRBV6-2/TRBV6-3
TGTGCCAGCAGTCCAATCGCCCTAGATGCCAAAAACATTCAGTACTTC
CASSPIALDAKNIQYF
>many|TRBJ2-2|NA|TRBV10-3
TGTGCCATCAGTGTCCGGGACATGAACACCGGGGAGCTGTTTTTT
CAISVRDMNTGELFF
>NA|TRBJ2-7|TRBD1|TRBV6-5
TGTGCCAGCAGTTACAAACAGGGGGGCTACGAGCAGTACTTC
CASSYKQGGYEQYF
>many|TRBJ2-7|TRBD2|TRBV11-2
TGTGCCAGCAGCTTAGTCGGACTAGCCCTGATTTACGAGCAGTACTTC
CASSLVGLALIYEQYF
>NA|TRBJ2-2|TRBD1|TRBV7-3
TGTGCCAGCAGCCTCGCCCCGACAGGGGTGCGGACCGGGGAGCTGTTTTTT
CASSLAPTGVRTGELFF
>many|TRBJ1-2|NA|TRBV11-2
TGTGCCAGCAGCTTAATAGACAGGTTCTACTATGGCTACACCTTC
CASSLIDRFYYGYTF
>few|TRBJ1-2|NA|TRBV4-1
TGCGCCAGCAGCCATGGGCCAGGGGAGGGCTATGGCTACACCTTC
CASSHGPGEGYGYTF
>many|TRBJ2-7|TRBD1|TRBV27
TGTGCCAGCAGTTTAGCGGTGGACAGGATATTCTACGAGCAGTACTTC
CASSLAVDRIFYEQYF
>many|TRBJ2-5|NA|TRBV27
TGTGCCAGCTTACCCTGGGCAGGACGGGGCCAAGAGACCCAGTACTTC
CASLPWAGRGQETQYF
>many|TRBJ1-5|NA|TRBV29-1
TGCAGCTCCCGACAGGATAGCAATCAGCCCCAGCATTTT
CSSRQDSNQPQHF
>NA|TRBJ2-5|TRBD1|TRBV6-1
TGTGCCAGCAGCGCCAGTACCGGGACAGGGGGCCTCCAAGAGACCCAGTACTTC
CASSASTGTGGLQETQYF
>many|TRBJ2-7|TRBD1|TRBV14
TGTGCCAGCAGCCGAACCGGGACAGGGGCTTTCAGCGAGCAGTACTTC
CASSRTGTGAFSEQYF
>many|TRBJ2-5|TRBD2|TRBV7-2
TGTGCCAGCAGGATAGCGGGAGGGCGGGAGACCCAGTACTTC
CASRIAGGRETQYF
>NA|TRBJ2-7|NA|TRBV9
TGTGCCAGCAGCCCTTGGACAGTAATCTACGAGCAGTACTTC
CASSPWTVIYEQYF
>many|TRBJ1-1|NA|TRBV30
TGTGCCTGGAGTCAGCTTAGGACTGAAGCTTTCTTT
CAWSQLRTEAFF
>NA|TRBJ2-7|NA|TRBV20-1
TGCAGTGCTAATGTCATCGGGCGGAGCTCCTACGAGCAGTACTTC
CSANVIGRSSYEQYF
>many|TRBJ2-6|TRBD1|TRBV5-1
TGCGCCAGCAGCCCCGGACAGGGGGCTATCTCTGGGGCCAACGTCCTGACTTTC
CASSPGQGAISGANVLTF
>many|TRBJ1-1|TRBD1|TRBV28
TGTGCCAGCAGTGCAGGGGGACAGCCTGAAGCTTTCTTT
CASSAGGQPEAFF
>many|TRBJ2-5|NA|TRBV28
TGTGCCAGCAGTCCCCGGAGGGAGACCCAGTACTTC
CASSPRRETQYF
>many|TRBJ2-7|NA|TRBV5-1
TGTGCCAGCAGCTTATCCGGGAACTACGAGCAGTACTTC
CASSLSGNYEQYF
>many|TRBJ1-1|NA|TRBV5-1
TGCGCCAGCAGCTTTAGACAGACGAACACTGAAGCTTTCTTT
CASSFRQTNTEAFF
>many|TRBJ1-5|NA|TRBV4-1
TGCGCCAGCAGCCAAGATATAAGGAGCAATCAGCCCCAGCATTTT
CASSQDIRSNQPQHF